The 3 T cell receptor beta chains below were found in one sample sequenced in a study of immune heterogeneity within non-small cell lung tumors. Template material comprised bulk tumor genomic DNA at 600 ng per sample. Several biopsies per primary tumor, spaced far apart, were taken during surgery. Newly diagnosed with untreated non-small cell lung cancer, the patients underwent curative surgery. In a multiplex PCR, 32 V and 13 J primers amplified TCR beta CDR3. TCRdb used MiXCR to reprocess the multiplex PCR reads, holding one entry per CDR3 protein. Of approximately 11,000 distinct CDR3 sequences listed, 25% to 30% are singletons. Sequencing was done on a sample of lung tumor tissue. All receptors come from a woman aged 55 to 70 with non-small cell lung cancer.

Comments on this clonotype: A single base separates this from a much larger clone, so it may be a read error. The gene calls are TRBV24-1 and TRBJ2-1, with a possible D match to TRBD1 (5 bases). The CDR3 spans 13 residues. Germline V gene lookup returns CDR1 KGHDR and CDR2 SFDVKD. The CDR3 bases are TGTGTCACCAGTGAACCCCAGGGCTATGAGCAGTTCTTC. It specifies CVTSEPQGYEQFF.

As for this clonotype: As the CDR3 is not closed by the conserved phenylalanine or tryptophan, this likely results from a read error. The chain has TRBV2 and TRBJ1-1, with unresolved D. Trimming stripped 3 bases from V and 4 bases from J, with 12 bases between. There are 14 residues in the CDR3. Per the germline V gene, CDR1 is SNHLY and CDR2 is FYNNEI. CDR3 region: CASSEEVSSTEAFS. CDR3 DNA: TGTGCCAGCAGTGAGGAGGTTTCGAGCACTGAAGCTTTCTCT.

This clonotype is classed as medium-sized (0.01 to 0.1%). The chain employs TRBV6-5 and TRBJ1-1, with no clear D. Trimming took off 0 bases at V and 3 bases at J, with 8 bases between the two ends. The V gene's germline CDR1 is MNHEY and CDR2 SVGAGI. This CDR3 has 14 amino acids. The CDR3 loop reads CASSYSGKYTEAFF. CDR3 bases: TGTGCCAGCAGTTACTCAGGGAAGTACACTGAAGCTTTCTTT.